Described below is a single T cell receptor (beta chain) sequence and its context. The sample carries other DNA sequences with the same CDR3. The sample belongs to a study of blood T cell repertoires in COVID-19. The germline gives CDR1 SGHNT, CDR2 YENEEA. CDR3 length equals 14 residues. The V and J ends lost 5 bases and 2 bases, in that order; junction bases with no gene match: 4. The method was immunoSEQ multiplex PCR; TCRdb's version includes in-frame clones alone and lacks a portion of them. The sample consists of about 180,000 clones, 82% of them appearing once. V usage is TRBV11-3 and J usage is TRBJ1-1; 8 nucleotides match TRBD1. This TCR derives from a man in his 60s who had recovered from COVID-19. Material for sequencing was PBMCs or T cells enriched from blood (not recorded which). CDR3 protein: CASSTGQVNTEAFF. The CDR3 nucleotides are TGTGCCAGCAGCACGGGACAGGTAAACACTGAAGCTTTCTTT.